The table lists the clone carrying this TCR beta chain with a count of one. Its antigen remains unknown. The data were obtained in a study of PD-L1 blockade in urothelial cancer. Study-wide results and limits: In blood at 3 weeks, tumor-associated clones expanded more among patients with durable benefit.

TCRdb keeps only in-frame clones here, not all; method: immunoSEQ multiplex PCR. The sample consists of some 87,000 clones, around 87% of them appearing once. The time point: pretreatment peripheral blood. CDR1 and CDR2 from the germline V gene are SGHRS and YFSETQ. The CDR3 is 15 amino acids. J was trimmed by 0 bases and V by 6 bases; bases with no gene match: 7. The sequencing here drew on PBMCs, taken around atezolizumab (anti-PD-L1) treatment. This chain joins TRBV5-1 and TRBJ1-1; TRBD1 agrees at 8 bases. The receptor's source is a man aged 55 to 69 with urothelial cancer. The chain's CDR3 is CASKPPGGLNTEAFF. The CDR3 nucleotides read TGCGCCAGCAAACCCCCAGGGGGCCTGAACACTGAAGCTTTCTTT.